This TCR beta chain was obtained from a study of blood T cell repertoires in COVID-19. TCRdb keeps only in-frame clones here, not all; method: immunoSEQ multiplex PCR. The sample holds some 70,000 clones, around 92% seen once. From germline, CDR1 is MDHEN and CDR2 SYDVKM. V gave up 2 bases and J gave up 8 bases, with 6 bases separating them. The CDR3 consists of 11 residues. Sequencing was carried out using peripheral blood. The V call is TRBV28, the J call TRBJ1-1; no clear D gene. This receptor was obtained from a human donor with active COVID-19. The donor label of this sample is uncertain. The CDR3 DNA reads TGTGCCAGCAGTTTAGACATCGAAGCTTTCTTT. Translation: CASSLDIEAFF.